The 8 T cell receptor beta chains presented below share a single source sample, sequenced in a study of blood T cell repertoires in COVID-19. The assay was immunoSEQ multiplex PCR, and TCRdb's table has in-frame clones only and misses some. This sample has roughly 110,000 clones, with about 84% found just once. The sequencing input was peripheral blood. The receptors shown here come from a woman aged 55-69 years with acute or convalescent COVID-19.

The chain couples TRBV3-1 (or the pseudogene TRBV3-2) to TRBJ1-2, with D maybe TRBD1 (6 bases). Per germline, CDR1 LGHDT and CDR2 YNNKEL (reference sequence). Trimming left V 0 bases short and J 4 bases short, with 9 bases between. This CDR3 region has 14 residues. CDR3 in DNA: TGTGCCAGCAGCCAAGAGAACAGGGCCTATGGCTACACCTTC. It codes for CASSQENRAYGYTF.

This clone was observed a single time. This sequence joins TRBV19 and TRBJ2-1; D remains unclear. Germline loops: CDR1 LNHDA, CDR2 SQIVND (reference sequence). The CDR3 loop spans 12 amino acids. V was pared by 5 bases and J by 8 bases, with 10 bases between. This chain's CDR3 is CASSARRDEQFF. CDR3 sequence (DNA): TGTGCCAGTAGTGCTCGAAGAGATGAGCAGTTCTTC.

In its sample, this clone was seen a few times. The rearrangement uses TRBV30 and TRBJ1-6; D is possibly TRBD1 (5 bases). Germline V lookup: CDR1 GTSNPN, CDR2 SVGIG (reference sequence). V lost 0 bases, J lost 4 bases, and 10 bases lay in between. This CDR3 spans 15 amino acids. CDR3 residues: CAWSVGRGYNSPLHF. Here the CDR3 DNA reads TGTGCCTGGAGTGTAGGACGGGGGTATAATTCACCCCTCCACTTT.

In nucleotides, the CDR3 is TGTGCCAGCAGCTGGCTGGACAGGGGAGGCTATGGCTACACCTTC. As protein: CASSWLDRGGYGYTF. V gene TRBV7-9 combines with J gene TRBJ1-2; the match to TRBD1 covers 9 bases. Trimming took 4 bases from V and 4 from J; bases not matched to a gene: 7. Looked up from germline, CDR1 is SEHNR and CDR2 is FQNEAQ (reference sequence). This CDR3 has 15 amino acids.

The V call is TRBV5-1, the J call TRBJ1-6; TRBD1 matches 8 bases. With V trimmed by 4 bases and J by 7 bases, 7 bases remained unmatched. The CDR3 length is 15 residues. In germline, CDR1 is SGHRS, CDR2 YFSETQ. The DNA of the CDR3 is TGCGCCAGCAGCCGGGGACAGGTTGAGAATTCACCCCTCCACTTT. Translation gives CASSRGQVENSPLHF.

This chain joins TRBV5-4 and TRBJ2-2; a weak D match, TRBD1 (6 bases). The germline V gene has CDR1 SGHNT and CDR2 YYREEE (reference sequence). This CDR3 spans 17 amino acids. Trimming stripped 3 bases from V and 1 base from J, with 16 bases between. CDR3 bases: TGTGCCAGCAGCTCGACGCCCAGGGGCCTGAACACCGGGGAGCTGTTTTTT. Its translation: CASSSTPRGLNTGELFF.

V gene TRBV18 combines with J gene TRBJ1-3, with D perhaps TRBD1 (5 bases). The CDR3 extends over 12 amino acids. The germline V gene has CDR1 KGHSH and CDR2 LQKENI. V dropped 4 bases and J dropped 8 bases, with 9 bases sitting between them. The chain's CDR3 is CASSQGEDTIYF. The CDR3 DNA reads TGTGCCAGCTCACAAGGGGAAGACACCATATATTTT.

V usage is TRBV27 and J usage is TRBJ1-1; 9 bases agree with TRBD1. The germline V gene has CDR1 MNHEY and CDR2 SMNVEV (reference sequence). The CDR3 sequence is 13 residues long. The V and J ends lost 8 bases and 3 bases, in that order; junction bases with no gene match: 4. The CDR3 region is CASPRDRDTEAFF. CDR3 nucleotides: TGTGCCAGCCCCCGGGACAGGGACACTGAAGCTTTCTTT.